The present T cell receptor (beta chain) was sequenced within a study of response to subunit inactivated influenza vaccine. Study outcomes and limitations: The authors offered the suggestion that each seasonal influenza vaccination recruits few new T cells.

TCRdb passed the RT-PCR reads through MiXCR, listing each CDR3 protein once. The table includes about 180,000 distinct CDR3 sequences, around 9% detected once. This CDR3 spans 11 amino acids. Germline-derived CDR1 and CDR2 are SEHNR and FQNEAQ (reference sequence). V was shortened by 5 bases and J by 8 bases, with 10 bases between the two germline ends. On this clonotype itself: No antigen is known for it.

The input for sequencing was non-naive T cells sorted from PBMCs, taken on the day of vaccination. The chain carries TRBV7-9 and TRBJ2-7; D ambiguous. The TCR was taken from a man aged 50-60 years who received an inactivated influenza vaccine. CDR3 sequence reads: CASSRAIQQYF. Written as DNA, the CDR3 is TGTGCCAGCAGCCGAGCGATCCAGCAGTACTTC.